This record concerns one T cell receptor beta chain sequence. Its antigen remains unknown. This CDR3 has 11 residues. Trimming took off 4 bases at V and 7 bases at J, with 10 bases between the two ends. The germline V gene encodes CDR1 GTSNPN and CDR2 SVGIG (reference sequence). After less than twelve days in culture, the CD4+ T cells were isolated. Two doses of BNT162b2 or mRNA-1273 vaccine were administered to participants. Vaccine recipients, nucleocapsid antibody negative, had no prior SARS-CoV-2 infection. The data are from a study of vaccination effects on CD4 cells after COVID-19. The table came from immunoSEQ multiplex PCR; TCRdb's copy has only in-frame clones and leaves some out. The table includes nearly 45,000 clones, approximately 70% detected once.

This receptor was taken from a human donor who received a COVID-19 vaccine. Sequences were derived from CD4+ T cells from PBMCs cultured without peptide, sampled after COVID-19 vaccination. This sequence joins TRBV30 and TRBJ1-1; D call uncertain. CDR3 loop: CAWIPLFEAFF. DNA of the CDR3: TGTGCCTGGATCCCACTATTTGAAGCTTTCTTT.